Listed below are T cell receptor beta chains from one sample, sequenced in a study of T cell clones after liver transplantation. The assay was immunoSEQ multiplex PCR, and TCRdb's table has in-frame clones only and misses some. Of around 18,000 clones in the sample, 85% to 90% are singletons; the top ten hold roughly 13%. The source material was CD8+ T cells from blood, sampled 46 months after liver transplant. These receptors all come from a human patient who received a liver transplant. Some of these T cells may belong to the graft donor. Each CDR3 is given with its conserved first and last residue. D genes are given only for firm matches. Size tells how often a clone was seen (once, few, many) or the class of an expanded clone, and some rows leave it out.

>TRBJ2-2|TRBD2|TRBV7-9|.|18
CASSQIAGRPPGTGELFF
TGTGCCAGCAGCCAAATAGCGGGGAGACCTCCGGGGACCGGGGAGCTGTTTTTT
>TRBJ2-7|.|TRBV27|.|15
CASSLSMSLSYEQYF
TGTGCCAGCAGTTTATCGATGTCCCTTTCCTACGAGCAGTACTTC
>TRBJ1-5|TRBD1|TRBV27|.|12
CASRQGNQPQHF
TGTGCCAGCCGACAGGGAAATCAGCCCCAGCATTTT
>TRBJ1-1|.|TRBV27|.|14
CASSLGGASTEAFF
TGTGCCAGCAGTTTAGGGGGGGCCAGCACTGAAGCTTTCTTT
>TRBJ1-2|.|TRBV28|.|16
CASTHLRARYSYGYTF
TGTGCCAGCACCCATTTAAGGGCGAGGTATAGCTATGGCTACACCTTC
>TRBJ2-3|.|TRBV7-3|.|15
CASSLGRGLADTQYF
TGTGCCAGCAGCTTAGGACGGGGTTTAGCAGATACGCAGTATTTT
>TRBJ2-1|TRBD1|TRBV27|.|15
CASSDRTGAWDEQFF
TGTGCCAGCAGCGACCGGACAGGGGCGTGGGATGAGCAGTTCTTC
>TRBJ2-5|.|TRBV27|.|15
CASSLRGLGKETQYF
TGTGCCAGCAGTTTGCGAGGGTTAGGCAAAGAGACCCAGTACTTC
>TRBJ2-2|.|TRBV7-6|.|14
CASSKRTVSGELFF
TGTGCCAGCAGCAAGAGGACAGTAAGCGGGGAGCTGTTTTTT
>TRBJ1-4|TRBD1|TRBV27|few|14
CASSLDRGHVKLFF
TGTGCCAGCAGTTTGGACAGGGGGCACGTAAAACTGTTTTTT
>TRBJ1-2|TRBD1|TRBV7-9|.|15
CASSYGTAYNYGYTF
TGTGCCAGCAGCTATGGGACAGCATATAACTATGGCTACACCTTC
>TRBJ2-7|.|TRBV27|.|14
CASGERGRTYEQYF
TGTGCCAGTGGAGAACGGGGTAGGACCTACGAGCAGTACTTC
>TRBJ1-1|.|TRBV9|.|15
CASSDNLGGDTEAFF
TGTGCCAGCAGCGACAACCTAGGTGGGGACACTGAAGCTTTCTTT
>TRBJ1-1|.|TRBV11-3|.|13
CASSLEGGTEAFF
TGTGCCAGCAGCTTAGAAGGGGGCACTGAAGCTTTCTTT
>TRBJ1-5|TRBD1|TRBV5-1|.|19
CASGEPGTGFAGGNQPQHF
TGCGCCAGCGGCGAACCCGGGACAGGGTTCGCAGGAGGGAATCAGCCCCAGCATTTT
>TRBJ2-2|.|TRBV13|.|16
CASSPLGSVNTGELFF
TGTGCCAGCAGCCCTCTGGGGTCGGTGAACACCGGGGAGCTGTTTTTT
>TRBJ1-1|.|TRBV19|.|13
CASSIRRNTEAFF
TGTGCCAGTAGTATTCGGAGGAACACTGAAGCTTTCTTT
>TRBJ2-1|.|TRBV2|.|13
CASEGTFVYEQFF
TGTGCCAGCGAGGGGACGTTCGTATATGAGCAGTTCTTC
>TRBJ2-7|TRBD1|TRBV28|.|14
CASTLDREVYEQYF
TGTGCCAGCACTCTGGACAGGGAGGTCTACGAGCAGTACTTC
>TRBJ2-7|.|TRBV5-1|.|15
CASSLGGGESYEQYF
TGCGCCAGCAGCTTGGGGGGCGGGGAATCCTACGAGCAGTACTTC
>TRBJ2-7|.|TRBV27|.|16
CASSLRGLAASYEQYF
TGTGCCAGCAGTTTAAGGGGGCTAGCGGCGTCCTACGAGCAGTACTTC
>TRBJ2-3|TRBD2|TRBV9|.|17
CASSVGLAGLPVDTQYF
TGTGCCAGCAGCGTAGGACTAGCGGGGCTACCCGTAGATACGCAGTATTTT
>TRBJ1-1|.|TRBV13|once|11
CASSLGMGAFF
TGTGCCAGCAGCTTAGGGATGGGGGCTTTCTTT
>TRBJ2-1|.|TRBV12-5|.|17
CASGLVGGTRSYNEQFF
TGTGCTAGTGGTTTGGTTGGCGGGACTCGCTCCTACAATGAGCAGTTCTTC
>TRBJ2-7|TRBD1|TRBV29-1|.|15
CSVEIPGQGAYEQYF
TGCAGCGTAGAAATTCCGGGACAGGGGGCCTACGAGCAGTACTTC
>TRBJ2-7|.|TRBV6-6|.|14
CASSYSSSGYEQYF
TGTGCCAGCAGTTACTCGTCCTCCGGATACGAGCAGTACTTC
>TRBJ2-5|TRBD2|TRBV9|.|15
CASSLAGNGVETQYF
TGTGCCAGCAGCCTAGCGGGAAATGGAGTAGAGACCCAGTACTTC
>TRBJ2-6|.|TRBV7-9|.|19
CASSLVRYHDKSRANVLTF
TGTGCCAGCAGCCTAGTAAGATACCATGACAAAAGTCGGGCCAACGTCCTGACTTTC
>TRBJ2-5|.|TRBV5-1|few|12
CASMGAPETQYF
TGCGCCAGCATGGGAGCGCCAGAGACCCAGTACTTC
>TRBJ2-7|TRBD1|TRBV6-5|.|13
CASSPPTGNEQYF
TGTGCCAGCAGTCCGCCGACAGGGAACGAGCAGTACTTC
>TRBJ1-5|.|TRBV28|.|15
CASSLKGLGNQPQHF
TGTGCCAGCAGTTTAAAGGGACTTGGCAATCAGCCCCAGCATTTT
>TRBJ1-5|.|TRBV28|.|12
CASSFAGQPQHF
TGTGCCAGCAGTTTTGCCGGTCAGCCCCAGCATTTT
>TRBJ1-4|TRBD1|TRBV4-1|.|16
CASSLDRGRIEEKLFF
TGCGCCAGCAGCCTGGACAGGGGGCGCATAGAGGAAAAACTGTTTTTT
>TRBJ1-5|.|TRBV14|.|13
CASSQDGGQPQHF
TGTGCCAGCAGCCAAGATGGAGGTCAGCCCCAGCATTTT
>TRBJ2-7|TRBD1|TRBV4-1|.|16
CASSQVPDRGIYEQYF
TGCGCCAGCAGCCAAGTCCCGGACAGGGGCATCTACGAGCAGTACTTC
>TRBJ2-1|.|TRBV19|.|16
CASSIGRFAYSNEQFF
TGTGCCAGTAGTATAGGGAGATTTGCTTACTCCAATGAGCAGTTCTTC
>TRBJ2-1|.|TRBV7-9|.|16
CASSSSRSSSYNEQFF
TGTGCCAGCAGCTCGAGCCGGTCTTCCTCCTACAATGAGCAGTTCTTC
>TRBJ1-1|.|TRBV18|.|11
CASSPNTEAFF
TGTGCCAGCTCTCCCAACACTGAAGCTTTCTTT
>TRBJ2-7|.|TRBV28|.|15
CASKALKGGSYEQYF
TGTGCCAGCAAGGCCTTAAAGGGAGGTTCCTACGAGCAGTACTTC
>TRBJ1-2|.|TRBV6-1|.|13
CASSPSGPNGYTF
TGTGCCAGCAGCCCCTCGGGCCCAAATGGCTACACCTTC
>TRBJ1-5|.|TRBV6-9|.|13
CASSYSIGGRRHF
TGTGCCAGCAGTTACTCGATAGGAGGGCGGCGGCATTTT
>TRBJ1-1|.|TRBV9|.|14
CASSPREGVAEAFF
TGTGCCAGCAGCCCCCGGGAGGGGGTCGCTGAAGCTTTCTTT
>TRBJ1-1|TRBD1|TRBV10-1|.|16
CASSESPTGWGTEAFF
TGCGCCAGCAGTGAGTCTCCGACAGGGTGGGGGACTGAAGCTTTCTTT
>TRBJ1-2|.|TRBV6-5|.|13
CASSRDSEGGYTF
TGTGCCAGCAGTAGAGACTCCGAGGGTGGCTACACCTTC
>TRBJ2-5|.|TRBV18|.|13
CASSPPREQTQYF
TGTGCCAGCTCACCACCAAGGGAACAGACCCAGTACTTC
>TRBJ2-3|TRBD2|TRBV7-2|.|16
CASSSRLAGLTDTQYF
TGTGCCAGCAGCAGCCGACTAGCGGGACTCACAGATACGCAGTATTTT
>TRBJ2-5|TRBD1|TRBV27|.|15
CASSSGDRGSETQYF
TGTGCCAGCAGTTCGGGGGACAGGGGATCAGAGACCCAGTACTTC
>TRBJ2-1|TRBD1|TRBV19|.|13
CASSTTGYNEQFF
TGTGCCAGTAGTACGACAGGGTACAATGAGCAGTTCTTC
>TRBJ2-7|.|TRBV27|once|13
CASSPGTVYEQYF
TGTGCCAGCAGTCCGGGGACGGTCTACGAGCAGTACTTC
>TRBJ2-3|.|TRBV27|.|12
CASSWLGDAQYF
TGTGCCAGCAGTTGGTTGGGAGACGCGCAGTATTTT
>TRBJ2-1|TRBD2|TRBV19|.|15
CASSNPTGGMDEQFF
TGTGCCAGTAGTAACCCCACGGGAGGGATGGATGAGCAGTTCTTC
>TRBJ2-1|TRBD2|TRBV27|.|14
CATWDYPGGNEQFF
TGTGCCACCTGGGACTACCCCGGTGGGAATGAGCAGTTCTTC
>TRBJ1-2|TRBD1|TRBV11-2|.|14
CASSGGQDLYGYTF
TGTGCCAGCAGCGGGGGACAGGACCTCTATGGCTACACCTTC
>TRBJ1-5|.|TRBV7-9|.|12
CASSLANQPQHF
TGTGCCAGCAGCTTAGCGAATCAGCCCCAGCATTTT
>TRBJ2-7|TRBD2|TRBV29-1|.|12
CSALAGSDEQYF
TGCAGCGCCCTAGCGGGATCCGACGAGCAGTACTTC
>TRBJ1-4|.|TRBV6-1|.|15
CASSGFLVQNEKLFF
TGTGCCAGCAGTGGCTTCCTGGTACAGAATGAAAAACTGTTTTTT
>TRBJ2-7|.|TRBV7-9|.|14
CASSSQQPGYEQYF
TGTGCCAGCAGCTCCCAACAGCCTGGGTACGAGCAGTACTTC
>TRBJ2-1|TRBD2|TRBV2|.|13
CASTLAGEDEQFF
TGTGCCAGCACCCTAGCGGGAGAGGATGAGCAGTTCTTC
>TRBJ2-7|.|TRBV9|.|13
CASSLRSGREQYF
TGTGCCAGCAGCCTAAGGAGTGGTCGGGAGCAGTACTTC